The 26 T cell receptor beta chains below all came from one sample that was sequenced in a study of neoadjuvant nivolumab and ipilimumab in lung cancer. Sequenced by immunoSEQ multiplex PCR; TCRdb stores in-frame clones only, minus some. This table holds tens of thousands of clones, over 75% found once. Material: peripheral blood, obtained after neoadjuvant nivolumab, alone or with ipilimumab, at or shortly before surgery. All receptors come from an adult with non-small cell lung cancer.

The genes are TRBV13 and TRBJ2-2, with 7 bases fitting TRBD2. V was pared by 5 bases and J by 6 bases, with 9 bases of the junction left unmatched. This CDR3 has 15 amino acids. CDR1 is PRHDT, CDR2 FYEKMQ, per germline (reference sequence). The CDR3 nucleotides are TGTGCCAGCAGCGTGACTAGCCTGTGGGCCGGGGAGCTGTTTTTT. Translation: CASSVTSLWAGELFF.

The chain combines TRBV5-6 with TRBJ2-2; D may be TRBD1 or TRBD2 (5 bases each). Germline-derived CDR1 and CDR2 are SGHDT and YYEEEE. The CDR3 contains 15 residues. V lost 7 bases, J lost 3 bases, and 16 bases lay in between. The CDR3 DNA reads TGTGCCAGCGGAAGGGACGGACGGTACACCGGGGAGCTGTTTTTT. Protein: CASGRDGRYTGELFF.

The chain uses TRBV20-1 and TRBJ1-3; no clear D. The CDR3 has 11 amino acids. Deletions cut 6 bases from V and 5 bases from J, with 8 bases between. The germline V gene encodes CDR1 DFQATT and CDR2 SNEGSKA (reference sequence). CDR3 sequence reads: CSANARNTIYF. The CDR3 region has the DNA TGCAGTGCCAACGCCCGAAACACCATATATTTT.

This rearrangement joins TRBV19 to TRBJ2-2, with unresolved D. The V end was cut by 4 bases, the J end by 1 base, with 7 bases between. Germline CDR1 LNHDA, CDR2 SQIVND (reference sequence). This CDR3 spans 14 amino acids. CDR3 nucleotides: TGTGCCAGTAGTACGAACAGGAACACCGGGGAGCTGTTTTTT. This codes for CASSTNRNTGELFF. The full variable domain, completed using reference TRBV19 and TRBJ2-2, is DGGITQSPKYLFRKEGQNVTLSCEQNLNHDAMYWYRQDPGQGLRLIYYSQIVNDFQKGDIAEGYSVSREKKESFPLTVTSAQKNPTAFYLCASSTNRNTGELFFGEGSRLTVL.

The chain uses TRBV5-1 and TRBJ2-7; 8 bases match TRBD1. Looked up from germline, CDR1 is SGHRS and CDR2 is YFSETQ. This CDR3 spans 16 amino acids. V shed 4 bases and J 2 bases; nucleotides not matched to a gene: 11. CDR3 amino acids: CASSGDEGTGAYEQYF. The CDR3 DNA sequence: TGCGCCAGCAGCGGAGACGAGGGGACAGGAGCCTACGAGCAGTACTTC. Complete variable domain (other parts from reference TRBV5-1 and TRBJ2-7): KAGVTQTPRYLIKTRGQQVTLSCSPISGHRSVSWYQQTPGQGLQFLFEYFSETQRNKGNFPGRFSGRQFSNSRSEMNVSTLELGDSALYLCASSGDEGTGAYEQYFGPGTRLTVT.

The chain recombines TRBV4-1 with TRBJ1-2; D might be TRBD1 (5 bases). Looked up from germline, CDR1 is MGHRA and CDR2 is YSYEKL. V lost 3 bases to trimming and J lost 1 base, with 9 bases between them. The CDR3 is 14 amino acids. CDR3 protein: CASSQVTDNYGYTF. In DNA, the CDR3 is TGCGCCAGCAGCCAGGTGACAGATAACTATGGCTACACCTTC.

This chain links TRBV5-4 with TRBJ2-1; the D is unclear. The CDR3 covers 12 residues. The ends were cut back, 4 bases at V and 8 bases at J, with 10 bases in the middle. Germline lookup yields CDR1 SGHNT and CDR2 YYREEE (reference sequence). For the CDR3, the DNA is TGTGCCAGCAGCACCGCCTTCGATGAGCAGTTCTTC. It encodes CASSTAFDEQFF.

J is TRBJ2-7 and V is TRBV2; 8 bases match TRBD2. The germline V gene has CDR1 SNHLY and CDR2 FYNNEI. J was trimmed by 2 bases and V by 4 bases; bases with no gene match: 4. The CDR3 is 14 amino acids. CDR3 region: CASSASGPPYEQYF. CDR3 DNA: TGTGCCAGCAGTGCTAGCGGGCCCCCCTACGAGCAGTACTTC.

The chain employs TRBV6-5 and TRBJ2-5; possible D gene TRBD2, 5 bases. V was cut by 0 bases and J by 2 bases, with 10 bases left in between. The CDR3 is made up of 15 amino acids. Germline V gives CDR1 MNHEY, CDR2 SVGAGI. CDR3 sequence (DNA): TGTGCCAGCAGTTACTCGTCTATAGCGCAAGAGACCCAGTACTTC. It translates to CASSYSSIAQETQYF.

This clone was seen a few times. V usage is TRBV11-2 and J usage is TRBJ2-5; TRBD2 matches at 13 bases. CDR1 and CDR2 (germline): SGHAT, FQNNGV. The CDR3 runs to 19 residues. Germline trimming cut 5 bases from V and 7 bases from J; bases unmatched to any gene: 19. CDR3 DNA: TGTGCCAGCAGCCCGCCTACAGGAACTAGCGGGGGGGTAACAGGGACCCAGTACTTC. The encoded protein is CASSPPTGTSGGVTGTQYF.

The V and J genes are TRBV7-9 and TRBJ2-1, with D possibly matching TRBD2 (6 bases). The CDR3 totals 16 residues. V was clipped by 6 bases and J by 4 bases, with 19 bases between them. CDR1 is SEHNR, CDR2 FQNEAQ, per germline (reference sequence). The CDR3 DNA reads as TGTGCCAGCAGGCCATTGCGGGGATCTCTATACAATGAGCAGTTCTTC. It encodes CASRPLRGSLYNEQFF.

The chain recombines TRBV6-6 with TRBJ2-2; a weak D match, TRBD2 (7 bases). This CDR3 is 14 amino acids long. Trimming removed 8 bases from V and 1 base from J, with 11 bases in between. From germline, CDR1 is MNHNY and CDR2 SVGAGI (reference sequence). CDR3 nucleotide sequence: TGTGCCAGCGGGGGGGGCCTGAACACCGGGGAGCTGTTTTTT. As protein: CASGGGLNTGELFF.

The rearrangement joins TRBV5-1 to TRBJ2-5, with D tentatively TRBD1 (6 bases). Germline CDR1 and CDR2: SGHRS and YFSETQ. Between the trimmed V and J ends, which lost 4 bases and 4 bases, there was a span of 14 bases. The CDR3 has 14 residues. The CDR3 sequence: CASSKTWGPETQYF. DNA of the CDR3: TGCGCCAGCAGCAAGACTTGGGGGCCAGAGACCCAGTACTTC. Using reference TRBV5-1 and TRBJ2-5 for the parts outside the CDR3, the full variable domain is KAGVTQTPRYLIKTRGQQVTLSCSPISGHRSVSWYQQTPGQGLQFLFEYFSETQRNKGNFPGRFSGRQFSNSRSEMNVSTLELGDSALYLCASSKTWGPETQYFGPGTRLLVL.

This chain connects TRBV4-3 to TRBJ1-2; D is undetermined. Germline V gene lookup returns CDR1 LGHNA and CDR2 YSLEER. The CDR3 contains 14 residues. V gave up 7 bases and J gave up 8 bases, with 20 bases separating them. The CDR3 reads CASKKAPEVFGYTF. Written as DNA, the CDR3 is TGCGCCAGCAAAAAAGCGCCCGAGGTTTTCGGCTACACCTTC.

This clone showed up just a few times. The gene calls are TRBV9 and TRBJ1-5; D gene ambiguous. Deletions cut 8 bases from V and 3 bases from J, with 15 bases between. This CDR3 spans 14 amino acids. Germline loops: CDR1 SGDLS, CDR2 YYNGEE. In DNA, the CDR3 is TGTGCCAGATGGAGCGACGGAAACAATCAGCCCCAGCATTTT. It codes for CARWSDGNNQPQHF.

The chain employs TRBV5-5 and TRBJ2-7, with TRBD1 matching 7 bases. CDR1 and CDR2 (germline): SGHKS, YYEKEE (reference sequence). V lost 0 bases, J lost 4 bases, and 4 bases stayed unmatched. This CDR3 contains 14 residues. The CDR3 DNA sequence: TGTGCCAGCAGCTTGGACGCAGGGGGATACGAGCAGTACTTC. Translation gives CASSLDAGGYEQYF.

The chain uses TRBV5-5 and TRBJ1-2; 10 nucleotides agree with TRBD1. Germline assignment: CDR1 SGHKS and CDR2 YYEKEE (reference sequence). Trimming took 0 bases from V and 8 from J; bases not matched to a gene: 4. The CDR3 sequence is 14 residues long. CDR3 residues: CASSLGQGAEGYTF. The CDR3 DNA sequence: TGTGCCAGCAGCTTGGGACAGGGGGCTGAAGGCTACACCTTC.

The chain joins TRBV4-1 to TRBJ2-7, with D perhaps TRBD1 or TRBD2 (5 bases each). The CDR3 spans 15 residues. The V end lost 5 bases, the J end lost 4 bases, and 18 bases lay between the germline ends. The germline V gene has CDR1 MGHRA and CDR2 YSYEKL. CDR3: CASSITGREGYEQYF. CDR3 nucleotides: TGCGCCAGCAGCATAACAGGACGAGAGGGGTACGAGCAGTACTTC.

J is TRBJ1-2 and V is TRBV5-4; D is possibly TRBD1 (5 bases). Trimming stripped 5 bases from V and 8 bases from J, with 13 bases between. This CDR3 is built from 12 residues. Germline CDR1 and CDR2: SGHNT and YYREEE (reference sequence). The CDR3 sequence is CASRRAGSGYTF. CDR3 in DNA: TGTGCCAGCAGGCGGGCAGGGAGCGGCTACACCTTC.

V is TRBV18 and J is TRBJ1-1; the D is unclear. Per the germline V gene, CDR1 is KGHSH and CDR2 is LQKENI. V was trimmed by 6 bases and J by 0 bases, leaving 14 bases between them. The CDR3 spans 15 residues. The CDR3 region is CASSSSLNMNTEAFF. The CDR3 DNA sequence: TGTGCCAGCTCTAGTTCTTTGAACATGAACACTGAAGCTTTCTTT.

The chain is built from TRBV6-6 and TRBJ2-5; no clear D gene. Germline V lookup: CDR1 MNHNY, CDR2 SVGAGI (reference sequence). The CDR3 spans 11 residues. V lost 3 bases to trimming and J lost 5 bases, with 4 bases between them. Here the CDR3 DNA reads TGTGCCAGCAGTTATGAGGAGACCCAGTACTTC. This gives the protein CASSYEETQYF.

The V call is TRBV2, the J call TRBJ1-5; 8 bases agree with TRBD1. Germline loops: CDR1 SNHLY, CDR2 FYNNEI. The CDR3 contains 14 residues. V gave up 6 bases and J gave up 8 bases; unmatched junction bases: 9. CDR3 residues: CASSARQGNKPQHF. CDR3 coding DNA: TGTGCCAGCAGCGCCCGACAGGGGAATAAGCCCCAGCATTTT.

This chain links TRBV6-5 with TRBJ1-1; D gene uncertain. The V gene's germline CDR1 is MNHEY and CDR2 SVGAGI. The CDR3 extends over 12 amino acids. V was cut by 10 bases and J by 6 bases, with 15 bases left in between. CDR3 in amino acids: CAIGRGLAEAFF. CDR3 bases: TGTGCCATTGGACGCGGGCTCGCTGAAGCTTTCTTT.

This chain uses TRBV5-1 with TRBJ2-7; 9 bases map to TRBD1. The CDR3 loop spans 14 amino acids. Germline trimming cut 6 bases from V and 0 bases from J; bases unmatched to any gene: 4. From germline, CDR1 is SGHRS and CDR2 YFSETQ. DNA for the CDR3: TGCGCCAGCAACACAGGGGGCTACTCCTACGAGCAGTACTTC. Encoded protein: CASNTGGYSYEQYF.

V and J are TRBV5-1 and TRBJ1-3; D perhaps matches TRBD1 (6 bases). CDR3 size: 16 residues. V lost 0 bases and J 0 bases, leaving 10 bases between the germline ends. Germline V gene sequence: CDR1 SGHRS, CDR2 YFSETQ. CDR3 in DNA: TGCGCCAGCAGCTTGGTGGACAGACTCTCTGGAAACACCATATATTTT. It encodes CASSLVDRLSGNTIYF.

J is TRBJ2-3 and V is TRBV7-3, with D perhaps TRBD1 (6 bases). This CDR3 contains 14 residues. From germline, CDR1 is SGHTA and CDR2 FQGTGA. V lost 4 bases and J lost 4, with 12 bases in between. The CDR3 here is CASSSTGSADTQYF. In DNA form, the CDR3 reads TGTGCCAGCAGCTCAACAGGGTCGGCAGATACGCAGTATTTT.